The rows below give T cell receptor beta chains drawn from one sample of a study of blood T cell repertoires in COVID-19. Generated by immunoSEQ multiplex PCR, the TCRdb table keeps only in-frame clones and is missing some. Of about 280,000 clones listed, 85% to 90% are singletons. Input material: peripheral blood. All receptors come from a woman aged 25 to 39 with COVID-19, enrolled during active disease. CDR3s include the opening cysteine and the closing phenylalanine or tryptophan. D genes are given only for firm matches. Where a row states a size, it is once, few, many or the class of an expanded clone; other rows omit it.

CDR3: CASSPRGLGYTF
DNA: TGTGCCAGCAGCCCCAGGGGGCTAGGCTACACCTTC
D: TRBD1
V: TRBV28
size: NA
J: TRBJ1-2

CDR3: CASSRGSYEQYF
DNA: TGTGCCAGCTCCAGGGGTTCCTACGAGCAGTACTTC
D: NA
V: TRBV5-6
size: NA
J: TRBJ2-7

CDR3: CASSFLTGAPPDTQYF
DNA: TGCGCCAGCAGCTTCTTGACAGGGGCTCCGCCAGATACGCAGTATTTT
D: TRBD1
V: TRBV5-1
size: NA
J: TRBJ2-3

CDR3: CASSLSPGSYNSPLHF
DNA: TGTGCCAGCAGTTTATCCCCCGGCTCCTATAATTCACCCCTCCACTTT
D: NA
V: TRBV27
size: once
J: TRBJ1-6

CDR3: CASSLGQFPYEQYF
DNA: TGTGCCAGCAGCTTAGGGCAGTTCCCCTACGAGCAGTACTTC
D: NA
V: TRBV13
size: NA
J: TRBJ2-7

CDR3: CASGLGPGTEAFF
DNA: TGTGCTAGTGGTTTGGGTCCGGGGACTGAAGCTTTCTTT
D: NA
V: TRBV12-5
size: NA
J: TRBJ1-1

CDR3: CAISEGTSGGQTQYF
DNA: TGTGCCATCAGTGAGGGGACTAGCGGGGGCCAGACCCAGTACTTC
D: TRBD2
V: TRBV10-3
size: NA
J: TRBJ2-5

CDR3: CASSMVTEGSGNTIYF
DNA: TGTGCCAGCAGTATGGTAACCGAGGGCTCTGGAAACACCATATATTTT
D: NA
V: TRBV27
size: NA
J: TRBJ1-3

CDR3: CASSQDPGIGELFF
DNA: TGCGCCAGCAGCCAAGATCCCGGGATCGGGGAGCTGTTTTTT
D: NA
V: TRBV4-1
size: NA
J: TRBJ2-2

CDR3: CAWTLGLAGGGPTDTQYF
DNA: TGTGCCTGGACTCTCGGGCTAGCGGGGGGCGGTCCCACAGATACGCAGTATTTT
D: TRBD2
V: TRBV30
size: NA
J: TRBJ2-3

CDR3: CASSIIAARYGYTF
DNA: TGTGCCAGCAGCATCATAGCGGCGCGCTATGGCTACACCTTC
D: NA
V: TRBV2
size: once
J: TRBJ1-2

CDR3: CASGPIRQPQHF
DNA: TGTGCCAGCGGGCCGATCAGGCAGCCCCAGCATTTT
D: NA
V: TRBV6-5
size: NA
J: TRBJ1-5

CDR3: CASSWQSHRYGYTF
DNA: TGTGCCAGTAGTTGGCAGTCACATCGTTATGGCTACACCTTC
D: NA
V: TRBV19
size: NA
J: TRBJ1-2

CDR3: CATSPGTGGETQYF
DNA: TGTGCCACCTCGCCGGGGACAGGCGGAGAGACCCAGTACTTC
D: TRBD1
V: TRBV24-1
size: NA
J: TRBJ2-5

CDR3: CASSSYRDQPQHF
DNA: TGTGCCAGTAGTTCTTACAGGGACCAGCCCCAGCATTTT
D: NA
V: TRBV19
size: NA
J: TRBJ1-5